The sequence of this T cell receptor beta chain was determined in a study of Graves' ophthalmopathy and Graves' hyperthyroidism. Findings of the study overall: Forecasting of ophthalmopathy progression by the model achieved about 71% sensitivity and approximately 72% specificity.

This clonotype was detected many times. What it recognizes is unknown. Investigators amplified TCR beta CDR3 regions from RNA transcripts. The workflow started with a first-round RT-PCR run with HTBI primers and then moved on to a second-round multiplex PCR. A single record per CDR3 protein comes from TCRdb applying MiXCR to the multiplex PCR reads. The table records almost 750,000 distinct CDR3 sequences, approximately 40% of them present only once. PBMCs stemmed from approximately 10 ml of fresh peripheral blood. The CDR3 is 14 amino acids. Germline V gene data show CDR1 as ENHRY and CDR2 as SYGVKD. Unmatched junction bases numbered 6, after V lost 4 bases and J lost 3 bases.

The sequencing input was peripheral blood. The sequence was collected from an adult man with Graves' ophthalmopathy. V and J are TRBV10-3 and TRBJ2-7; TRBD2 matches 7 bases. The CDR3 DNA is TGTGCCATCAGTGGGCCGGCGGGGGACTACGAGCAGTACTTC. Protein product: CAISGPAGDYEQYF.